This T cell receptor beta chain was recorded in a study of control samples from healthy donors and cancer patients. Assay: immunoSEQ multiplex PCR; the TCRdb copy retains only in-frame clones and omits some. The table lists 130,000 to 150,000 clones, 93% of them singletons, with roughly 6.2% in the top ten. The CDR3 runs 15 residues. Per germline, CDR1 SGHRS and CDR2 YFSETQ. With 0 bases removed from V and 0 bases from J, the gap between germline ends came to 9 bases. The chain couples TRBV5-1 to TRBJ1-1; D call uncertain. The source of this sequence is a man aged 18 to 29 in good health. Sequenced sample: blood. DNA of the CDR3: TGCGCCAGCAGCTTGGGACATTTCGTGAACACTGAAGCTTTCTTT. Translation gives CASSLGHFVNTEAFF.